Described below is a single TCR beta chain sequence and its context. The antigen is unknown. This specimen belongs to a study of OX40 agonist ivuxolimab in advanced cancers. Whole-study context: The group had a mean age of 60 years, ranged from about 20 to 79, and was around 86% male. The study, taken as a whole, reports: Averaged across samples, CD8+ T cells carried more expanded clones than CD4+ did. Partial responders dosed at 0.1-3.0 mg/kg displayed clonal expansion ranking among the lowest.

Profiled with immunoSEQ multiplex PCR; TCRdb holds only in-frame clones, not every one. Among some 90,000 clones, around 91% were seen once, and the ten largest hold approximately 0.78%. The germline V and J ends were trimmed by 1 base and 2 bases, with 9 bases remaining between them. Per germline, CDR1 SGHRS and CDR2 YFSETQ. The CDR3 is 14 residues long. This specimen consisted of CD4+ or CD8+ T cells sorted from blood, obtained in a trial of the OX40 agonist ivuxolimab. This chain joins TRBV5-1 and TRBJ2-5; D is undetermined. This receptor was obtained from an adult with an advanced solid tumor such as melanoma, head and neck, liver or kidney cancer. The chain's CDR3 is CASSLITTQETQYF. The CDR3, as DNA: TGCGCCAGCAGCTTGATCACCACGCAAGAGACCCAGTACTTC.